This TCR beta chain emerged from a study of a mutant IDH1 vaccine in newly diagnosed glioma. Overall study context: Vaccine dosing followed radiotherapy by 4-6 weeks, or accompanied temozolomide cycles. Study conclusions and caveats: The occurrence of vaccine-induced immune responses was seen in over 90% of patients.

Per the germline V gene, CDR1 is GTSNPN and CDR2 is SVGIG (reference sequence). The V gene lost 3 bases and the J gene lost 11 bases, with 16 bases spanning the gap. The CDR3 is 12 amino acids. Points on this clone: Its antigen is unknown.

Time point meaning: week 11, during vaccination. All doses held 300 ug of mutant IDH1 20-mer peptide, with topical imiquimod. Donor tumors were new WHO grade 3 or 4 IDH1-mutant, ATRX-lost astrocytomas. Assay: immunoSEQ multiplex PCR; the TCRdb copy retains only in-frame clones and omits some. The sample consists of 50,000 to 65,000 clones, 84% of them appearing once. The TCR was taken from a woman in her forties or fifties with glioma. The rearrangement uses TRBV30 and TRBJ1-1; D unresolved. Sample: PBMCs, taken from a glioma patient whose treatment included an IDH1 peptide vaccine. In DNA form, the CDR3 reads TGTGCCTGGAGCAAGCCCCAGGCGGGGGCTTTCTTT. Protein product: CAWSKPQAGAFF.